A single TCR beta chain is shown here with its context. This sample stems from a study of CD8 T cells in Susac syndrome. Peripheral blood CD8+ and CD4+ T cells were profiled by TCR beta sequencing. Trimming removed 3 bases from V and 7 bases from J, with 10 bases in between. The CDR3 is 12 residues long. Germline assignment: CDR1 KGHSH and CDR2 LQKENI. About 0.5 to 1 ug RNA was reverse transcribed with random hexamers. The TCR beta CDR3 was amplified by immunoSEQ multiplex PCR across 54 Vbeta, 13 Jbeta. MiXCR, run by TCRdb on the immunoSEQ multiplex PCR reads, gives a single entry per CDR3 protein. The sample has approximately 120,000 distinct CDR3 sequences, 90% to 96% seen once.

The source is a human donor in good health. The rearrangement joins TRBV18 to TRBJ2-7; D remains ambiguous. The sequenced sample was CD4+ T cells from PBMCs. CDR3 region: CASSPRREEQYF. The CDR3 nucleotides read TGTGCCAGCTCACCCCGGCGAGAAGAGCAGTACTTC.